These T cell receptor beta chains were read from a single sample in a study of CD8+ T cells in alopecia areata. The protocol was immunoSEQ multiplex PCR, while the TCRdb copy is restricted to in-frame clones and leaves out a portion. Among about 110,000 clones listed, approximately 60% were seen once. Source material: CD8+ T cells sorted from blood. The receptor source for this set is a human donor in good health. Each CDR3 is given with its conserved first and last residue. The order of the fields is clone size, CDR3 length, J gene, V gene, CDR3 protein. The size of a clone is reported for some rows only, either as once, few or many, or as a class for expanded clones.

NA,17,TRBJ2-7,TRBV13,CASSLGLAGGTSYEQYF
NA,14,TRBJ2-5,TRBV29-1,CSVDGTGEVVAQYF
once,13,TRBJ2-5,TRBV13,CASRERTQETQYF
few,13,TRBJ2-2,TRBV6-4,CASSEQSTGELFF
NA,11,TRBJ1-1,TRBV28,CASSRNTEASF
NA,12,NA,TRBV29-1,CSVQDRAYEQYF
NA,16,TRBJ2-3,TRBV23-1,CASKSVRSGGTDTQYF
NA,15,TRBJ2-1,TRBV5-1,CASSPGPTRDNEQFF
NA,15,TRBJ2-7,TRBV7-8,CASSLSSGGLGEQYF
NA,13,TRBJ2-4,TRBV13,CASSFLAKNIQYF